The next 14 T cell receptor beta chains were all read from a single sample in a study of T cells in Graves' hyperthyroidism and ophthalmopathy. Researchers amplified the TCR beta CDR3 regions from RNA transcripts. HTBI primers were used for first-round RT-PCR of the TCR CDR3. TCRdb reprocessed the multiplex PCR reads via MiXCR and lists one record per CDR3 protein. The repertoire includes 600,000 or so distinct CDR3 sequences, over 12% of them detected once, and more than 6% sits in the top ten. The sample consisted of blood. The receptors were gathered from a woman under 30 with Graves' ophthalmopathy.

The chain employs TRBV6-6 and TRBJ2-7; D not resolved. CDR3 length: 15 amino acids. Germline V gene data show CDR1 as MNHNY and CDR2 as SVGAGI (reference sequence). V was trimmed by 2 bases and J by 1 base, leaving 12 bases between them. The CDR3 coding sequence is TGTGCCAGCAGTTACGGATTAGGACGGTCCTACGAGCAGTACTTC. This encodes CASSYGLGRSYEQYF.

The table lists this clonotype with a few counts. The CDR3 loop is CASSLSRGSYGYTF. CDR3 in DNA: TGTGCCAGCAGTTTATCCCGTGGATCCTATGGCTACACCTTC. This chain uses TRBV27 with TRBJ1-2, with no clear D. V gave up 0 bases and J gave up 4 bases, with 9 bases separating them. This CDR3 contains 14 residues. Looked up from germline, CDR1 is MNHEY and CDR2 is SMNVEV (reference sequence).

This clonotype was seen at least ten times. The chain recombines TRBV15 with TRBJ1-4; D might be TRBD1 (5 bases). V was shortened by 1 base and J by 3 bases, with 9 bases between the two germline ends. The V gene's germline CDR1 is LNHNV and CDR2 YYDKDF (reference sequence). The length of the CDR3 is 15 residues. CDR3 residues: CATSRAPGPNEKLFF. CDR3 bases: TGTGCCACCAGCAGAGCCCCGGGACCTAATGAAAAACTGTTTTTT.

This clonotype was detected ten times or more. The rearrangement uses TRBV20-1 and TRBJ1-4; possibly TRBD1 for D (6 bases). The CDR3 runs to 14 residues. CDR1 is DFQATT and CDR2 is SNEGSKA in the germline V gene (reference sequence). The V and J ends lost 6 bases and 2 bases respectively, with 13 bases between them. This CDR3 reads CSAGNRATNEKLFF. DNA for the CDR3: TGCAGTGCGGGCAACAGGGCCACTAATGAAAAACTGTTTTTT.

The J gene is TRBJ2-7, the V gene TRBV19; TRBD2 matches 8 bases. Germline-derived CDR1 and CDR2 are LNHDA and SQIVND (reference sequence). The CDR3 is 14 amino acids. The V and J ends lost 3 bases and 3 bases, in that order; junction bases with no gene match: 4. CDR3 coding DNA: TGTGCCAGTAGTATCGGGGGGGATGTCTACGAGCAGTACTTC. Translating it yields CASSIGGDVYEQYF.

This clonotype was found many times. The chain employs TRBV2 and TRBJ2-7; a possible D gene is TRBD1 (5 bases). The CDR3 runs 14 residues. CDR1 SNHLY and CDR2 FYNNEI come from the germline V gene. Trimming took 10 bases from V and 3 from J, leaving 19 bases between them. The CDR3 loop reads CATKEIGQSYEQYF. The CDR3 DNA reads as TGTGCCACCAAGGAAATCGGACAAAGCTACGAGCAGTACTTC. The full variable domain, completed using reference TRBV2 and TRBJ2-7, is EPEVTQTPSHQVTQMGQEVILRCVPISNHLYFYWYRQILGQKVEFLVSFYNNEISEKSEIFDDQFSVERPDGSNFTLKIRSTKLEDSAMYFCATKEIGQSYEQYFGPGTRLTVT.

This clonotype was seen once. One end of the junction varies from germline; a read error may be responsible. This chain links TRBV28 with TRBJ1-6; D gene unclear. The germline CDR1 and CDR2 sequences are MDHEN and SYDVKM. The CDR3 consists of 15 residues. Written as DNA, the CDR3 is TGTGCCAGCAGTCCCCTCACGGGCCGGCATTCACCCCTCTACTTT. It specifies CASSPLTGRHSPLYF. The variable domain in full, with the rest retrieved from reference TRBV28 and TRBJ1-6, is DVKVTQSSRYLVKRTGEKVFLECVQDMDHENMFWYRQDPGLGLRLIYFSYDVKMKEKGDIPEGYSVSREKKERFSLILESASTNQTSMYLCASSPLTGRHSPLYFGNGTRLTVT.

This clonotype was seen many times. The V and J genes are TRBV28 and TRBJ2-1; a weak D match, TRBD2 (5 bases). CDR1 is MDHEN, CDR2 SYDVKM, per germline. The CDR3 runs to 15 residues. V was trimmed by 2 bases and J by 5 bases, leaving 13 bases between them. The CDR3 DNA is TGTGCCAGCAGTTTAAGGACTCTGGTCCACAATGAGCAGTTCTTC. Translation: CASSLRTLVHNEQFF. The full variable domain, rest sourced from reference TRBV28 and TRBJ2-1, is DVKVTQSSRYLVKRTGEKVFLECVQDMDHENMFWYRQDPGLGLRLIYFSYDVKMKEKGDIPEGYSVSREKKERFSLILESASTNQTSMYLCASSLRTLVHNEQFFGPGTRLTVL.

This clonotype was detected many times. CDR3 protein: CAYGGTSGYEQYF. The DNA of the CDR3 is TGTGCCTACGGCGGGACTAGCGGGTACGAGCAGTACTTC. J is TRBJ2-7 and V is TRBV28; 12 bases agree with TRBD2. CDR1 is MDHEN and CDR2 is SYDVKM in the germline V gene. The CDR3 contains 13 residues. The junction had 6 bases not matched to a gene; V was cut back by 11 bases and J by 4 bases.

This clonotype turned up a few times. The chain uses TRBV20-1 and TRBJ2-3; 8 bases are a match to TRBD2. Unmatched junction bases numbered 13, after V lost 5 bases and J lost 0 bases. This CDR3 has 17 residues. Germline CDR1 and CDR2: DFQATT and SNEGSKA (reference sequence). The CDR3 sequence is CSAPIAGRHLSTDTQYF. The CDR3 bases are TGCAGTGCTCCTATAGCGGGAAGACACCTTAGCACAGATACGCAGTATTTT.

The chain combines TRBV10-3 with TRBJ1-3, with D possibly being TRBD1 (5 bases). Germline V gene data show CDR1 as ENHRY and CDR2 as SYGVKD. The CDR3 is 14 amino acids. V gave up 3 bases and J gave up 1 base, with 7 bases separating them. This CDR3 is CAISDGGSGNTIYF. The DNA of the CDR3 is TGTGCCATCAGTGACGGGGGTTCTGGAAACACCATATATTTT.

At least ten counts were recorded for this clonotype. The CDR3 nucleotides read TGTGCCAGCAGTCCTCGGACAGGGCCTGGCTACACCTTC. This codes for CASSPRTGPGYTF. This chain uses TRBV6-2 or TRBV6-3 with TRBJ1-2; 8 bases match TRBD1. Germline CDR1 MNHEY, CDR2 SVGEGT. The CDR3 consists of 13 residues. With 5 bases clipped from V and 7 bases from J, the junction kept 6 bases outside the gene matches.

This clonotype was recorded many times. The chain couples TRBV27 to TRBJ1-1, with D tentatively TRBD1 (6 bases). With 5 bases removed from V and 8 bases from J, the gap between germline ends came to 18 bases. The CDR3 totals 14 residues. CDR1 is MNHEY and CDR2 is SMNVEV in the germline V gene (reference sequence). The CDR3 DNA sequence: TGTGCCAGCAGTCCCACAGGGATTGGGTCCGAAGCTTTCTTT. This codes for CASSPTGIGSEAFF.

This clonotype was seen many times. The gene calls are TRBV2 and TRBJ2-3; D gene unclear. The CDR3 is 14 amino acids. The germline V and J ends were trimmed by 2 bases and 5 bases, with 11 bases remaining between them. The germline V gene has CDR1 SNHLY and CDR2 FYNNEI. In nucleotides, the CDR3 is TGTGCCAGCAGTGAAAATCTAATGGAAGATACGCAGTATTTT. This translates into CASSENLMEDTQYF.